This T cell receptor (beta chain) was profiled in a study of cytomegalovirus exposure and HLA in healthy donors. Overall study findings and caveats: Fewer N-insertions (relative to the roughly 670-donor mean) were reportedly seen in an Asian-associated ancestry cluster in a later analysis. About 180 TCR beta chains were listed as cytomegalovirus-associated.

About this clone itself: Antigen specificity is unknown.

The PCR contained 60 Vbeta and 13 Jbeta primers. Using immunoSEQ multiplex PCR, the repertoire was profiled, and TCRdb retains in-frame clones only, with some absent. Seen in this sample are around 40,000 clones; the ten most common clones hold about 6%. Germline V lookup: CDR1 SQVTM, CDR2 ANQGSEA. This CDR3 comprises 12 residues. Trimming removed 3 bases from V and 6 bases from J; junction bases left unmatched: 4. This clonotype originated in a human donor in good health. Sequencing was done on a sample of PBMCs. The J gene is TRBJ1-2, the V gene TRBV29-1; 7 bases agree with TRBD1. The CDR3 loop reads CSVEAGGNGYTF. CDR3 bases: TGCAGCGTTGAGGCAGGGGGGAATGGCTACACCTTC. Full variable domain (outside the CDR3, taken from reference TRBV29-1 and TRBJ1-2): SAVISQKPSRDICQRGTSLTIQCQVDSQVTMMFWYRQQPGQSLTLIATANQGSEATYESGFVIDKFPISRPNLTFSTLTVSNMSPEDSSIYLCSVEAGGNGYTFGSGTRLTVV.